This T cell receptor (beta chain) was recorded in a study of blood T cell repertoires in COVID-19. V was trimmed by 0 bases and J by 6 bases, leaving 7 bases between them. The CDR3 spans 14 residues. CDR1 is SGHRS, CDR2 YFSETQ, per germline. Clones were read by immunoSEQ multiplex PCR, and TCRdb kept only the in-frame ones, dropping some. The sample lists some 270,000 clones; roughly 80% were seen once. The clonotype was recovered from a man over 45 who had recovered from COVID-19. What was sequenced was PBMCs or T cells enriched from blood (not recorded which). The chain is built from TRBV5-1 and TRBJ1-6; no clear D. CDR3 bases: TGCGCCAGCAGCTTGGAAACCGGTAATTCACCCCTCCACTTT. Translated: CASSLETGNSPLHF.